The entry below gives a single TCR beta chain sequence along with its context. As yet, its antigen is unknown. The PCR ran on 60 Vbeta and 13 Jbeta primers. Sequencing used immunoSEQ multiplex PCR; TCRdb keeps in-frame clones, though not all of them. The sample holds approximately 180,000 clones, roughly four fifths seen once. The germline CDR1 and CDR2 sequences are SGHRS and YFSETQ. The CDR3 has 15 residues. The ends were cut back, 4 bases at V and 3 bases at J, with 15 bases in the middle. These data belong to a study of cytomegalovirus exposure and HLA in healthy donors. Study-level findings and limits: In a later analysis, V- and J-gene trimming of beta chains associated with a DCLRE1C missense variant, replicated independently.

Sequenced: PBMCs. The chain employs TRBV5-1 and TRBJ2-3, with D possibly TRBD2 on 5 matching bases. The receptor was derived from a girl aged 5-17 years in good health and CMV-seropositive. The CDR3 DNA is TGCGCCAGCAGCCGAAGAGGGATGGAAACAGATACGCAGTATTTT. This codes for CASSRRGMETDTQYF.